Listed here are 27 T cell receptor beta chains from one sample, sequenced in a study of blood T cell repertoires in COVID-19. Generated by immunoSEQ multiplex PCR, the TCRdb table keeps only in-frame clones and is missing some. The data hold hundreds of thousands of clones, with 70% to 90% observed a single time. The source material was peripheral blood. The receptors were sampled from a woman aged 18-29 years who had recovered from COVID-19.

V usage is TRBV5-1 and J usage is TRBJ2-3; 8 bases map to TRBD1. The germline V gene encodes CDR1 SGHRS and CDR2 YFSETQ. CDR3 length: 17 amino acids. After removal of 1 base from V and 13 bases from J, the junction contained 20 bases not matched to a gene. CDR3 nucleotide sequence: TGCGCCAGCAGCTTGAAGCGTGGGACAGGTCCATCCTTCCCCAAGTATTTT. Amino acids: CASSLKRGTGPSFPKYF.

CDR3 sequence (DNA): TGTGCCAGCAGCTTAGGGACAGGGGTTGTGTCCTACAATGAGCAGTTCTTC. Protein product: CASSLGTGVVSYNEQFF. This sequence joins TRBV11-2 and TRBJ2-1; 9 positions agree with TRBD1. CDR3 length: 17 residues. With 1 base clipped from V and 1 base from J, the junction kept 5 bases outside the gene matches. Germline V gene lookup returns CDR1 SGHAT and CDR2 FQNNGV.

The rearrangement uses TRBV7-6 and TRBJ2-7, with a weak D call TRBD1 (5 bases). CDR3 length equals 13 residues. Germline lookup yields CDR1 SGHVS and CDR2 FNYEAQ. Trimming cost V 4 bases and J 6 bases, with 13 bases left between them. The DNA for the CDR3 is TGTGCCAGCAGCTGGGGCTCGACAGCCGAGCAGTACTTC. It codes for CASSWGSTAEQYF.

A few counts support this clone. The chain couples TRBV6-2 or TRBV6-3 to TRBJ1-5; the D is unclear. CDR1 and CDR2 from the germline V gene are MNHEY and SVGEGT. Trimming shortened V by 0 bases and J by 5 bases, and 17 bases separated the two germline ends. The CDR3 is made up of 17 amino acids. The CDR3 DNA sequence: TGTGCCAGCAGTTACTCCCCCATATGGTTGGAGGATCAGCCCCAGCATTTT. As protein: CASSYSPIWLEDQPQHF.

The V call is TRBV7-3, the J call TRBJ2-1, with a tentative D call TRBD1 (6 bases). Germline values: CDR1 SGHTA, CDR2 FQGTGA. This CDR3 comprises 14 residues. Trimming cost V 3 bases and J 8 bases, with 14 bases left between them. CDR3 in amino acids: CASSLGGRGDEQFF. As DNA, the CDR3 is TGTGCCAGCAGCTTGGGCGGCAGGGGCGATGAGCAGTTCTTC.

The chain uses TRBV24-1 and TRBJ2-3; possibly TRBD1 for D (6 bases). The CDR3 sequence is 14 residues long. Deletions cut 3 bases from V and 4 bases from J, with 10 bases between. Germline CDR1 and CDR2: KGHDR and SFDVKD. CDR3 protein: CATSDTRGPDTQYF. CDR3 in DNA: TGTGCCACCAGTGATACCAGGGGACCAGATACGCAGTATTTT.

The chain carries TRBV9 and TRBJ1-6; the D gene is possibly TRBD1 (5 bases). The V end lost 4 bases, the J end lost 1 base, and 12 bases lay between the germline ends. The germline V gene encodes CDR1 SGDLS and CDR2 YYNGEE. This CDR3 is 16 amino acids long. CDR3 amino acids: CASSPLGGSYNSPLHF. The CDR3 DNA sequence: TGTGCCAGCAGCCCACTCGGGGGTTCCTATAATTCACCCCTCCACTTT.

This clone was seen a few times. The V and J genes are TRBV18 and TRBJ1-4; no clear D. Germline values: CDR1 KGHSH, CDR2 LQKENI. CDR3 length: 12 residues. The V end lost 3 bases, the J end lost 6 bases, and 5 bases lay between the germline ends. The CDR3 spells CASSPRDEKLFF. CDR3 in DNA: TGTGCCAGCTCACCTCGGGATGAAAAACTGTTTTTT.

Here the CDR3 reads CASSPYGTASSSSYNEQFF. DNA for the CDR3: TGTGCCAGCAGCCCCTACGGGACAGCGTCCTCTAGCTCCTACAATGAGCAGTTCTTC. The chain couples TRBV3-1 (or the pseudogene TRBV3-2) to TRBJ2-1; 7 bases align to TRBD1. CDR1 LGHDT and CDR2 YNNKEL come from the germline V gene (reference sequence). V was clipped by 4 bases and J by 0 bases; unmatched bases: 15. The CDR3 has 19 amino acids.

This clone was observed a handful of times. The CDR3 loop reads CASRLTGGLAESYEQYF. The CDR3 DNA sequence: TGTGCCAGCAGGCTGACAGGGGGACTAGCGGAGAGCTACGAGCAGTACTTC. The gene calls are TRBV27 and TRBJ2-7; TRBD2 aligns across 11 bases. The CDR3 consists of 17 residues. J gave up 3 bases and V 6 bases, and 13 bases lay outside the gene matches. Germline CDR1 and CDR2: MNHEY and SMNVEV (reference sequence).

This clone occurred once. The CDR3: CASSLLAGGTDTQYF. In DNA form, the CDR3 reads TGTGCCAGCAGCTTGTTAGCGGGAGGAACAGATACGCAGTATTTT. The chain uses TRBV7-2 and TRBJ2-3, with 10 bases that match TRBD2. This CDR3 is 15 amino acids long. Trimming removed 3 bases from V and 3 bases from J; junction bases left unmatched: 3. Germline V gives CDR1 SGHTA, CDR2 FQGNSA.

The chain's CDR3 is CASSYSSRGYEQYF. The CDR3 coding sequence is TGTGCCAGCAGTTACTCCTCTCGGGGTTACGAGCAGTACTTC. The chain uses TRBV6-5 and TRBJ2-7, with TRBD2 as a possible D gene (5 bases). V was cut by 0 bases and J by 4 bases, with 10 bases left in between. Looked up from germline, CDR1 is MNHEY and CDR2 is SVGAGI. CDR3 size: 14 residues.

The CDR3 is CASSGTPEQYF. The CDR3 nucleotides read TGTGCCAGCAGTGGGACACCGGAGCAGTACTTC. The rearrangement links TRBV7-9 to TRBJ2-7, with TRBD1 as a possible D gene (6 bases). With 6 bases removed from V and 7 bases from J, the gap between germline ends came to 10 bases. The germline gives CDR1 SEHNR, CDR2 FQNEAQ (reference sequence). The CDR3 is made up of 11 amino acids.

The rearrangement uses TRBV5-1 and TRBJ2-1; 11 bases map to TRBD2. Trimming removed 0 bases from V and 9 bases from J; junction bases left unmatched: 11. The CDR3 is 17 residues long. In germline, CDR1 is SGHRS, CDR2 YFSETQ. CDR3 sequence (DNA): TGCGCCAGCAGCTTGGCGTCCTCGACTAGCGGGACTGGTGAGCAGTTCTTC. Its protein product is CASSLASSTSGTGEQFF.

The CDR3 here is CASMRQGVKPQHF. CDR3 sequence (DNA): TGTGCCAGCATGAGACAGGGGGTTAAACCCCAGCATTTT. The rearrangement links TRBV2 to TRBJ1-5, with TRBD1 matching over 9 bases. The CDR3 runs to 13 residues. Germline V gene lookup returns CDR1 SNHLY and CDR2 FYNNEI. V gave up 7 bases and J gave up 10 bases; unmatched junction bases: 8.

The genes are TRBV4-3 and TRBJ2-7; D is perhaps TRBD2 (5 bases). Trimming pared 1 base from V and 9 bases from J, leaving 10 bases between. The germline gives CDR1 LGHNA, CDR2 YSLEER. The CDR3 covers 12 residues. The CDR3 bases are TGCGCCAGCAGCCAAGGTCCAAGCGGGCAGTACTTC. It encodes CASSQGPSGQYF.

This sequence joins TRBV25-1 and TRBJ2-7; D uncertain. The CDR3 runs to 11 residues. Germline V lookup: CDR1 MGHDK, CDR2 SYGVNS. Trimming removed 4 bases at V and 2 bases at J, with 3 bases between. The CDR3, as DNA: TGTGCCAGCAGTGTCGCCTACGAGCAGTACTTC. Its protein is CASSVAYEQYF.

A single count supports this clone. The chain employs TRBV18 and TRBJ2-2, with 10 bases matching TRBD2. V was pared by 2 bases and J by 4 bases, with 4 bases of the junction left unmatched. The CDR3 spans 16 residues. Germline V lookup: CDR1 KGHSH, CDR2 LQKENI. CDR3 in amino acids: CASSPASGRVTGELFF. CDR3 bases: TGTGCCAGCTCACCAGCTAGCGGGAGAGTCACCGGGGAGCTGTTTTTT.

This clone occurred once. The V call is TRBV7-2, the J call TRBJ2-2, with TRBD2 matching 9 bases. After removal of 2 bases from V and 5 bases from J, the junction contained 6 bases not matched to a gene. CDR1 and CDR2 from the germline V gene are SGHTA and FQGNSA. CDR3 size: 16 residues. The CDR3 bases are TGTGCCAGCAGCTTACTCGCGGGAGGGGGTACCGGGGAGCTGTTTTTT. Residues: CASSLLAGGGTGELFF.

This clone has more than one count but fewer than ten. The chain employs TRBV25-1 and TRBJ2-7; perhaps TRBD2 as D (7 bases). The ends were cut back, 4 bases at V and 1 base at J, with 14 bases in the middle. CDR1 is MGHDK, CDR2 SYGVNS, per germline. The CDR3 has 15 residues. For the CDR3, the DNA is TGTGCCAGCAGTGGGGGGGGCTTAGGGTCCTACGAGCAGTACTTC. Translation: CASSGGGLGSYEQYF.

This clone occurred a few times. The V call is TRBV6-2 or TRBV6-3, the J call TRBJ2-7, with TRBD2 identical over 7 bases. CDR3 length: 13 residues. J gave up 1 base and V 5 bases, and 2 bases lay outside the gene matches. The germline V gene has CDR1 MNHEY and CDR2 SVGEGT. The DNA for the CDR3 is TGTGCCAGCAGTACTAGCGAGTCCTACGAGCAGTACTTC. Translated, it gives CASSTSESYEQYF.

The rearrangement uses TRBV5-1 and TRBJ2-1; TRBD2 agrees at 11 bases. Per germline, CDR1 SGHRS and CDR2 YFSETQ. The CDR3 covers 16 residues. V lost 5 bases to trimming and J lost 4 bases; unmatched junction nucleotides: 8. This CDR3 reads CASRLIAGGIYNEQFF. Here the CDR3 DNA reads TGCGCCAGCAGACTGATAGCGGGAGGGATTTACAATGAGCAGTTCTTC. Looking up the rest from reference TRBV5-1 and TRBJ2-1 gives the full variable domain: KAGVTQTPRYLIKTRGQQVTLSCSPISGHRSVSWYQQTPGQGLQFLFEYFSETQRNKGNFPGRFSGRQFSNSRSEMNVSTLELGDSALYLCASRLIAGGIYNEQFFGPGTRLTVL.

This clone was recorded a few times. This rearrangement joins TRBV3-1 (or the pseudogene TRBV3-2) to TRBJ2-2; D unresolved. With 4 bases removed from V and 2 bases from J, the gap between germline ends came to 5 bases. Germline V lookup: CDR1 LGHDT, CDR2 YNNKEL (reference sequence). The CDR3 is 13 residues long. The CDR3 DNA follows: TGTGCCAGCAGCCTCCTTAACACCGGGGAGCTGTTTTTT. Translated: CASSLLNTGELFF.

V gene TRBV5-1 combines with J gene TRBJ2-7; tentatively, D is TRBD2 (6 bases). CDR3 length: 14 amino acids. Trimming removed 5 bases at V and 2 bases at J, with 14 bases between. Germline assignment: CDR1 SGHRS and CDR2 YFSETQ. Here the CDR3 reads CASSVGSGTYEQYF. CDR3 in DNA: TGCGCCAGCAGTGTCGGGAGTGGGACCTACGAGCAGTACTTC.

The CDR3 sequence: CASSEPTEIAESSYNEQFF. The CDR3 DNA is TGTGCCAGCAGCGAACCGACCGAGATAGCGGAAAGCTCCTACAATGAGCAGTTCTTC. The chain joins TRBV9 to TRBJ2-1; possibly TRBD2 for D (6 bases). Trimming cost V 3 bases and J 0 bases, with 22 bases left between them. Germline CDR1 and CDR2: SGDLS and YYNGEE. This CDR3 contains 19 residues.

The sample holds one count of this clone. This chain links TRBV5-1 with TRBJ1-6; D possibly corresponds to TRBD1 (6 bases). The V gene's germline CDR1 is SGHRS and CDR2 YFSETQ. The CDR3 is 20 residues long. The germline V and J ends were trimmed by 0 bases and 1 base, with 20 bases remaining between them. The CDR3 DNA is TGCGCCAGCAGCTTGGTTCCTCGGGGGGCGTCTAGGTCCTATAATTCACCCCTCCACTTT. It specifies CASSLVPRGASRSYNSPLHF.

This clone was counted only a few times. CDR3 loop: CASSPGGNTIYF. CDR3 nucleotides: TGTGCCAGCAGCCCCGGTGGAAACACCATATATTTT. V gene TRBV5-6 combines with J gene TRBJ1-3, with unresolved D. The CDR3 has 12 residues. V lost 4 bases, J lost 3 bases, and 5 bases lay in between. Per the germline V gene, CDR1 is SGHDT and CDR2 is YYEEEE.